The T cell receptor beta chain under discussion was sequenced for a study of blood T cell repertoires in COVID-19 (TCRdb year 2020). With regard to the full study: Samples from collaborators originated in the United States, Italy and Spain and spanned both the acute and convalescent phases of COVID-19. The material from the prospective study consisted of cDNA or gDNA derived from T cells, B-cell-depleted T cells, or PBMCs. The dataset comprised deeply sampled blood TCRbeta repertoires from subjects exposed to, actively infected with, or recovered from COVID-19. The repertoires were made available in a free public database intended to serve as a resource for research on the immune response to SARS-CoV-2. Samples were obtained from the ongoing ImmuneRACE study (first 160 participants) and from over 1,000 subjects provided by 6 global collaborators. The sample metadata nearly always contained a de-identified subject ID, COVID-19 status, age in years and sex. Where HLA class I and class II types were available, the types were taken from metadata supplied by the sample provider, not from assay-based typing. Results and caveats for the whole study, not just this receptor: How much clinical and demographic metadata was included differed by source and by participant, and the metadata was provided uncurated.

Participants in the prospective study were enrolled through a virtual design, were aged 18 to 89 years, and lived in 24 United States geographic areas. To assign participants to cohorts, the prospective study relied on clinical history that participants themselves reported in a screening survey and a study questionnaire. Recovered participants in ImmuneRACE Cohort 3 were defined by two consecutive negative NP/OP PCR tests, clearance by a healthcare professional, or resolution of symptoms. Each participant in the prospective study had whole blood, serum and a nasopharyngeal or oropharyngeal swab collected by mobile phlebotomists. Over an approximately two-month period, participants in the prospective study had the option of providing additional blood draws and questionnaires. Prospective study blood samples were shipped either frozen or at room temperature before DNA extraction. In the case of this clone: What antigen it recognizes has not been identified. Base qualities were left out, and no much larger clone turns up one base away.

TCRbeta CDR3 regions were amplified from genomic DNA by means of the immunoSEQ Assay, a bias-controlled multiplex PCR. Concerning the study's data processing: The number of nucleated cells in each sample was estimated by amplification of reference gene primers within the assay. Sequence reads were collapsed and filtered to measure the absolute abundance of every unique TCRbeta CDR3 rearrangement. Productive Simpson clonality was computed per sample as the square root of Simpson's diversity index over productive rearrangements. TCRdb's version of the immuneACCESS table is confined to in-frame rearrangements and falls short of the full clone set. An unresolved V gene accounts for under half of the shortfall where checked; the remainder is of unknown origin. V, J and clone size are those of that table, while D and trimming were read from the DNA. Counted in this sample were more than 250,000 clones; around nine tenths of them appeared once. Approximately 2.6% of the sample lies in the top ten.

The sequenced material came from PBMCs or T cells enriched from blood (not recorded which). This sequence originates from a woman younger than 30 who had recovered from COVID-19.

CDR3 loop: CASSWVSGGGEQFF. The nucleotide sequence is TGTGCCAGCAGCTGGGTGAGCGGGGGAGGTGAGCAGTTCTTC. This receptor chain uses TRBV11-3 and TRBJ2-1; 8 of the junction bases match TRBD2. The germline V gene gives CDR1 as SGHNT and CDR2 as YENEEA. Spanning cysteine to phenylalanine, the CDR3 consists of 14 amino acids. The kept DNA is CDR3 alone, 42 bases in frame from the first base. V ends up 4 bases short and J 9 bases short, with an unmatched junction base count of 8.